Presented here are 18 T cell receptor beta chains from one specimen sequenced in a study of cytomegalovirus exposure and HLA in healthy donors. Assay: immunoSEQ multiplex PCR; the TCRdb copy retains only in-frame clones and omits some. The sample lists roughly 180,000 clones; more than 80% were seen once. Sequencing used PBMCs. These receptors were taken from a man between 18 and 29 years old in good health and CMV-seropositive.

The J gene is TRBJ2-7, the V gene TRBV7-6; 9 bases match TRBD2. Germline CDR1 SGHVS, CDR2 FNYEAQ. Trimming cost V 3 bases and J 4 bases; bases outside gene matches: 7. This CDR3 spans 15 amino acids. The CDR3 nucleotides read TGTGCCAGCAGCTTGGGGGCTAGCGGGAATTACGAGCAGTACTTC. Amino acid sequence: CASSLGASGNYEQYF.

The chain links TRBV2 to TRBJ2-3; 8 positions match TRBD1. The CDR3 has 16 amino acids. With V trimmed by 6 bases and J by 1 base, 9 bases remained unmatched. Per germline, CDR1 SNHLY and CDR2 FYNNEI. The DNA of the CDR3 is TGTGCCAGCAGCCTAGGACAGGGCCGGGGCACAGATACGCAGTATTTT. It translates to CASSLGQGRGTDTQYF.

This clone occurred a few times. V gene TRBV18 combines with J gene TRBJ2-7, with unresolved D. V was pared by 3 bases and J by 1 base, with 4 bases between. The CDR3 totals 12 residues. Germline V gives CDR1 KGHSH, CDR2 LQKENI. The CDR3 DNA is TGTGCCAGCTCACCCGAGTCCTACGAGCAGTACTTC. Amino acids: CASSPESYEQYF.

There are a few counts of this clone. The chain links TRBV27 to TRBJ1-5; D uncertain. The CDR3 contains 11 residues. The germline V and J ends were trimmed by 11 bases and 0 bases, with 5 bases remaining between them. CDR1 and CDR2 (germline): MNHEY, SMNVEV (reference sequence). The CDR3 nucleotides are TGTGCCCTATATAGCAATCAGCCCCAGCATTTT. This gives the protein CALYSNQPQHF.

The rearrangement links TRBV30 to TRBJ1-1, with 11 positions matching TRBD1. This CDR3 spans 17 amino acids. The V gene's germline CDR1 is GTSNPN and CDR2 SVGIG (reference sequence). With V trimmed by 1 base and J by 2 bases, 9 bases remained unmatched. The CDR3 spells CAWSAGQGEVENTEAFF. For the CDR3, the DNA is TGTGCCTGGAGTGCGGGACAGGGGGAAGTTGAAAACACTGAAGCTTTCTTT.

The CDR3 protein is CASRSSGLGNQPQHF. The CDR3, as DNA: TGTGCCAGCAGGTCCTCGGGACTTGGGAATCAGCCCCAGCATTTT. The chain couples TRBV6-6 to TRBJ1-5, with D tentatively TRBD1 (5 bases). The length of the CDR3 is 15 residues. CDR1 MNHNY and CDR2 SVGAGI come from the germline V gene (reference sequence). Trimming removed 6 bases from V and 4 bases from J, with 16 bases in between.

The chain uses TRBV6-6 and TRBJ1-5; a weak D match, TRBD1 (6 bases). The CDR3 length is 16 residues. V lost 6 bases and J lost 4, with 19 bases in between. Germline CDR1 and CDR2: MNHNY and SVGAGI (reference sequence). The CDR3 sequence: CASSYGQQSINQPQHF. The DNA for the CDR3 is TGTGCCAGCAGCTATGGACAGCAGTCGATTAATCAGCCCCAGCATTTT.

The chain combines TRBV4-3 with TRBJ2-1; D ambiguous. Per germline, CDR1 LGHNA and CDR2 YSLEER. The germline V and J ends were trimmed by 0 bases and 8 bases, with 8 bases remaining between them. The CDR3 length is 13 residues. In DNA, the CDR3 is TGCGCCAGCAGCCAAGAAAATCTATATGAGCAGTTCTTC. Translation: CASSQENLYEQFF.

The rearrangement joins TRBV30 to TRBJ1-3, with D unclear. The germline gives CDR1 GTSNPN, CDR2 SVGIG (reference sequence). This CDR3 spans 14 amino acids. The germline V and J ends were trimmed by 3 bases and 1 base, with 10 bases remaining between them. This CDR3 is CAWRGRISGNTIYF. For the CDR3, the DNA is TGTGCCTGGAGGGGGAGGATTTCTGGAAACACCATATATTTT.

This clone was seen only once. The V call is TRBV5-4, the J call TRBJ2-7; 10 bases are shared with TRBD1. Germline V gene lookup returns CDR1 SGHNT and CDR2 YYREEE (reference sequence). With V trimmed by 3 bases and J by 5 bases, 2 bases remained unmatched. The CDR3 has 13 residues. The CDR3 here is CASSYGTGDEQYF. The CDR3 coding sequence is TGTGCCAGCAGCTACGGGACAGGGGACGAGCAGTACTTC.

V is TRBV5-1 and J is TRBJ2-3; weak D call: TRBD2 (5 bases). V shed 2 bases and J shed 0 bases, with 10 bases lying between them. The CDR3 sequence is 15 residues long. In germline, CDR1 is SGHRS, CDR2 YFSETQ. CDR3 sequence (DNA): TGCGCCAGCAGCTTTGCGGGCCGAAGCACAGATACGCAGTATTTT. Protein product: CASSFAGRSTDTQYF. Supplemented by reference TRBV5-1 and TRBJ2-3, the full variable domain reads KAGVTQTPRYLIKTRGQQVTLSCSPISGHRSVSWYQQTPGQGLQFLFEYFSETQRNKGNFPGRFSGRQFSNSRSEMNVSTLELGDSALYLCASSFAGRSTDTQYFGPGTRLTVL.

This chain links TRBV27 with TRBJ2-7, with 12 bases aligning to TRBD2. The CDR3 runs 14 residues. The germline V gene encodes CDR1 MNHEY and CDR2 SMNVEV (reference sequence). V shed 6 bases, J shed 6 bases, and the junction held 6 bases outside the gene matches. The CDR3 protein is CASRQAGLAGEQYF. The CDR3 DNA follows: TGTGCCAGCAGGCAAGCGGGACTAGCGGGCGAGCAGTACTTC.

This clone has only one observation. The same CDR3 also results from other DNA sequences found in this sample. This chain joins TRBV5-1 and TRBJ1-1; no definite D call. CDR1 is SGHRS, CDR2 YFSETQ, per germline. This CDR3 region has 13 residues. The germline V and J ends were trimmed by 0 bases and 1 base, with 4 bases remaining between them. The CDR3 DNA reads TGCGCCAGCAGCTTGGGAGGGAACACTGAAGCTTTCTTT. It yields the protein CASSLGGNTEAFF.

The genes are TRBV27 and TRBJ2-3, with TRBD2 matching over 11 bases. CDR1 is MNHEY, CDR2 SMNVEV, per germline (reference sequence). The J segment lost 4 bases and the V segment lost 5 bases, leaving 5 bases of the junction unmatched. This CDR3 has 15 amino acids. Here the CDR3 reads CASSLSGRAADTQYF. The CDR3 DNA follows: TGTGCCAGCAGTCTTAGCGGGAGGGCCGCAGATACGCAGTATTTT.

V gene TRBV19 combines with J gene TRBJ1-2, with no clear D. V was trimmed by 2 bases and J by 4 bases, leaving 11 bases between them. Germline CDR1 reads LNHDA; CDR2 reads SQIVND (reference sequence). This CDR3 comprises 14 residues. The CDR3 region is CASSIHLFGYGYTF. As DNA, the CDR3 is TGTGCCAGTAGTATACACCTTTTCGGCTATGGCTACACCTTC.

The rearrangement links TRBV21-1 to TRBJ2-7; TRBD2 is the table's D call and was not checked against the DNA. TRBV21-1 corresponds to a pseudogene. This CDR3 region has 15 residues. The DNA for the CDR3 is TGTGCCAGCAGCGAGCTTTCCAACCTGTCCTACGAGCAGTACTTC. As protein: CASSELSNLSYEQYF.

The chain carries TRBV10-3 and TRBJ2-5; D not certain. Germline loops: CDR1 ENHRY, CDR2 SYGVKD. The V end lost 0 bases, the J end lost 5 bases, and 7 bases lay between the germline ends. The length of the CDR3 is 13 residues. For the CDR3, the DNA is TGTGCCATCAGTGAGTCATTGAGTGAGACCCAGTACTTC. It codes for CAISESLSETQYF.

The chain is built from TRBV30 and TRBJ2-7, with D possibly matching TRBD2 (6 bases). The CDR3 sequence is 11 residues long. The V and J ends lost 6 bases and 1 base respectively, with 7 bases between them. CDR1 and CDR2 (germline): GTSNPN, SVGIG (reference sequence). The chain's CDR3 is CACSGSYEQYF. The CDR3 region has the DNA TGTGCCTGTAGCGGTTCCTACGAGCAGTACTTC.